What follows is one TCR beta chain and its context. Per the authors' pipeline: From reference gene primer amplification, estimates of nucleated cell counts were derived. Sequencing used immunoSEQ multiplex PCR; TCRdb keeps in-frame clones, though not all of them. V, J and clone size are those of that table, while D and trimming were read from the DNA. The table lists under 250,000 clones, roughly 80% of them singletons. This entry is derived from a study of blood T cell repertoires in COVID-19. Background on the study: The study drew acute and convalescent COVID-19 samples from the United States, Italy and Spain. T cells, B-cell-depleted T cells, or PBMCs provided the cDNA or gDNA that served as material.

CDR1 is MNHNS and CDR2 is SASEGT in the germline V gene. V lost 2 bases and J lost 0; bases outside the gene matches: 12. This CDR3 region has 18 residues. This chain joins TRBV6-1 and TRBJ1-1; 7 bases align to TRBD1. The sequence came from an elderly man with acute or convalescent COVID-19. Sequencing was carried out using peripheral blood. For the CDR3, the DNA is TGTGCCAGCAGTGAAAAGTTTGGACAGGCTCCCTTGAACACTGAAGCTTTCTTT. Translated: CASSEKFGQAPLNTEAFF.